The 19 T cell receptor beta chains in this list originate from one sample, sequenced in a study of regulatory T cells in long-lasting Graves disease. The TCR beta library used iRepertoire HTBI primers with Arm-PCR amplification of CDR3. One entry per CDR3 protein results from TCRdb running MiXCR on the multiplex PCR reads. The table lists under 700,000 distinct CDR3 sequences, roughly a sixth of them singletons. Noted time point: newly diagnosed GD, antithyroid drugs for less than 3 months. Extracted RNA from PBMCs served as the source of the TCR library. These data are also associated with another study on T cells in Graves' hyperthyroidism and ophthalmopathy.

Sequencing used peripheral blood mononuclear cells (PBMCs), obtained at new diagnosis, from a patient treated with antithyroid drugs. These TCRs come from a woman aged 40-65 years with Graves disease.

The CDR3 spells CATLDRVSEAFF. The DNA of the CDR3 is TGTGCCACCCTAGACAGAGTCAGTGAAGCTTTCTTT. The chain recombines TRBV19 with TRBJ1-1, with D perhaps matching TRBD1 (5 bases). CDR3 size: 12 residues. Trimming cost V 10 bases and J 7 bases, with 16 bases left between them. Germline V gives CDR1 LNHDA, CDR2 SQIVND (reference sequence).

This chain links TRBV5-4 with TRBJ1-1; a weak D match, TRBD1 (6 bases). Germline CDR1 SGHNT, CDR2 YYREEE (reference sequence). The CDR3 length is 14 residues. Trimming stripped 4 bases from V and 6 bases from J, with 16 bases between. As DNA, the CDR3 is TGTGCCAGCAGCCACGGACGAGAGGGGGCTGAAGCTTTCTTT. Its protein is CASSHGREGAEAFF.

This clonotype has ten or more counts. V gene TRBV28 combines with J gene TRBJ2-7, with TRBD2 matching over 7 bases. The CDR3 has 13 amino acids. Per germline, CDR1 MDHEN and CDR2 SYDVKM. V shed 8 bases, J shed 3 bases, and the junction held 7 bases outside the gene matches. CDR3 region: CASGRVGLYEQYF. The CDR3 nucleotides are TGTGCCAGCGGGAGGGTTGGGCTCTACGAGCAGTACTTC.

This clonotype was seen repeatedly, ten times or more. This chain joins TRBV7-2 and TRBJ1-5, with TRBD1 identical over 8 bases. Germline trimming cut 4 bases from V and 2 bases from J; bases unmatched to any gene: 4. In germline, CDR1 is SGHTA, CDR2 FQGNSA. This CDR3 region has 15 residues. CDR3 loop: CASSSGGRGNQPQHF. The CDR3 coding sequence is TGTGCCAGCAGCTCAGGGGGCCGGGGCAATCAGCCCCAGCATTTT.

Ten or more counts support this clonotype. This rearrangement joins TRBV4-1 to TRBJ1-5; D is unresolved. The CDR3 totals 13 residues. V was pared by 8 bases and J by 0 bases, with 8 bases between. Looked up from germline, CDR1 is MGHRA and CDR2 is YSYEKL. The CDR3 coding sequence is TGCGCCAGCTTCTTTTATAGCAATCAGCCCCAGCATTTT. Its translation is CASFFYSNQPQHF.

This clonotype was seen many times. The chain carries TRBV2 and TRBJ1-1; D is ambiguous. The germline V gene has CDR1 SNHLY and CDR2 FYNNEI. The CDR3 runs to 12 residues. V was shortened by 6 bases and J by 2 bases, with 7 bases between the two germline ends. For the CDR3, the DNA is TGTGCCAGCAGGCCCTTCAACACTGAAGCTTTCTTT. This gives the protein CASRPFNTEAFF.

This clonotype appeared many times. The chain carries TRBV6-2 or TRBV6-3 and TRBJ1-4; D is unresolved. This CDR3 contains 14 residues. Germline V gene lookup returns CDR1 MNHEY and CDR2 SVGEGT. Between the trimmed V and J ends, which lost 4 bases and 4 bases, there was a span of 10 bases. The CDR3 here is CASSSKRFNEKLFF. DNA of the CDR3: TGTGCCAGCAGTTCAAAGAGATTTAATGAAAAACTGTTTTTT.

V is TRBV20-1 and J is TRBJ2-7, with D uncertain. The CDR3 sequence is 13 residues long. From germline, CDR1 is DFQATT and CDR2 SNEGSKA (reference sequence). Trimming shortened V by 3 bases and J by 2 bases, and 11 bases separated the two germline ends. The CDR3 spells CSARPRTTYEQYF. CDR3 bases: TGCAGTGCTAGGCCACGGACCACCTACGAGCAGTACTTC.

The chain joins TRBV5-1 to TRBJ1-2, with D hard to call. The CDR3 spans 13 residues. Germline CDR1 is SGHRS and CDR2 is YFSETQ. Trimming stripped 2 bases from V and 3 bases from J, with 8 bases between. CDR3 bases: TGCGCCAGCAGCTTCGGCCAGGACTATGGCTACACCTTC. This codes for CASSFGQDYGYTF.

This clonotype was counted ten times or more. At one boundary the junction diverges from the germline segment, which might be a read error. V and J are TRBV12-3 or TRBV12-4 and TRBJ2-7; D gene unclear. This CDR3 is built from 12 residues. The CDR3 spells CASSLGSYEQYF. The CDR3 DNA is TGTGCCAGCAGCTTAGGTTCCTACGAGCAGTACTTC.

This clonotype occurred many times. The chain combines TRBV3-1 with TRBJ2-7, with 11 nucleotides matching TRBD1. Germline CDR1 reads LGHDT; CDR2 reads YNNKEL (reference sequence). The CDR3 consists of 15 residues. Unmatched junction bases numbered 8, after V lost 5 bases and J lost 5 bases. The CDR3 nucleotides read TGTGCCAGCAGCGGCCGGGACAGGGGGGGCCACGAGCAGTACTTC. It translates to CASSGRDRGGHEQYF.

This clonotype has a handful of counts. J is TRBJ2-3 and V is TRBV3-1, with 10 bases that match TRBD2. The CDR3 has 16 residues. The germline CDR1 and CDR2 sequences are LGHDT and YNNKEL (reference sequence). J lost 4 bases, V lost 4 bases, and 8 bases had no gene match. The CDR3 sequence: CASSRDQRGGSDTQYF. Here the CDR3 DNA reads TGTGCCAGCAGCCGGGACCAGCGGGGGGGGTCAGATACGCAGTATTTT.

This clonotype was counted at least ten times. V usage is TRBV5-1 and J usage is TRBJ2-3; 10 positions agree with TRBD2. This CDR3 has 16 residues. The junction had 5 bases not matched to a gene; V was cut back by 4 bases and J by 0 bases. Germline-derived CDR1 and CDR2 are SGHRS and YFSETQ. CDR3 bases: TGCGCCAGCAGCACCCGACTAGCGGGTAGCACAGATACGCAGTATTTT. Translating it yields CASSTRLAGSTDTQYF.

The chain uses TRBV7-9 and TRBJ2-2; maybe TRBD1 (6 bases). V was clipped by 3 bases and J by 0 bases, with 11 bases between them. CDR3 length: 16 amino acids. Germline V CDR1 and CDR2: SEHNR, FQNEAQ (reference sequence). This CDR3 reads CASSFTGSSNTGELFF. In DNA, the CDR3 is TGTGCCAGCAGCTTTACAGGGTCCTCGAACACCGGGGAGCTGTTTTTT.

In this sample, this clonotype turned up many times. V usage is TRBV7-2 and J usage is TRBJ2-2, with 10 bases that match TRBD2. The V segment lost 7 bases and the J segment 5 bases; nucleotides outside the gene matches: 7. Germline V gives CDR1 SGHTA, CDR2 FQGNSA. CDR3 length: 15 amino acids. For the CDR3, the DNA is TGTGCCAGCACCGCGGGACTAGCGTGGACCGGGGAGCTGTTTTTT. Protein sequence: CASTAGLAWTGELFF.

This clonotype was recorded at least ten times. The V and J genes are TRBV3-1 and TRBJ1-5; 7 bases are a match to TRBD1. Germline-derived CDR1 and CDR2 are LGHDT and YNNKEL (reference sequence). This CDR3 has 17 residues. Trimming removed 0 bases from V and 4 bases from J; junction bases left unmatched: 9. This CDR3 is CASSQDSGGMVNQPQHF. CDR3 sequence (DNA): TGTGCCAGCAGCCAAGATTCAGGGGGGATGGTGAATCAGCCCCAGCATTTT.

The rearrangement uses TRBV7-2 and TRBJ2-7, with 7 bases that match TRBD2. Losses at the gene ends were 0 bases for V and 6 bases for J; bases not matched to a gene: 2. The CDR3 spans 13 residues. Per the germline V gene, CDR1 is SGHTA and CDR2 is FQGNSA. CDR3 in amino acids: CASSLAPSGEQYF. CDR3 nucleotides: TGTGCCAGCAGCTTAGCACCTAGCGGCGAGCAGTACTTC. Drawing the rest from reference TRBV7-2 and TRBJ2-7, the complete variable domain is GAGVSQSPSNKVTEKGKDVELRCDPISGHTALYWYRQSLGQGLEFLIYFQGNSAPDKSGLPSDRFSAERTGGSVSTLTIQRTQQEDSAVYLCASSLAPSGEQYFGPGTRLTVT.

At least ten counts were recorded for this clonotype. V usage is TRBV20-1 and J usage is TRBJ1-1; weak D call: TRBD1 (6 bases). V was shortened by 6 bases and J by 4 bases, with 12 bases between the two germline ends. Per germline, CDR1 DFQATT and CDR2 SNEGSKA (reference sequence). The CDR3 totals 12 residues. CDR3 region: CSARGGGTEAFF. CDR3 coding DNA: TGCAGTGCCCGGGGAGGGGGCACTGAAGCTTTCTTT.

The rearrangement joins TRBV29-1 to TRBJ2-7; tentatively, D is TRBD1 or TRBD2 (6 bases each). The CDR3 runs 14 residues. V dropped 4 bases and J dropped 3 bases, with 16 bases sitting between them. Germline CDR1 and CDR2: SQVTM and ANQGSEA. In DNA, the CDR3 is TGCAGCGTTGGGCGCCGGGGGCTGGGCTACGAGCAGTACTTC. Translated: CSVGRRGLGYEQYF.